This TCR beta chain was sequenced in a study of T cell responses to AZD1222 COVID-19 vaccine. Study-level background: Combined were second doses at about 4 or about 12 weeks. The study, taken as a whole, reports: Spike was spanned by vaccine-associated CD4 TCRs, which were dominant at 160-218 and 743-854. Most donors were white British, females outnumbered males, and clonal diversity was possibly underestimated. When two AZD1222 doses had been given, Spike-specific TCR breadth and depth rose.

Some clones are missing from TCRdb's copy, which holds only in-frame ones; the method was immunoSEQ multiplex PCR. The sample carries around 130,000 clones, 80% to 90% recorded once. This clone was found a few times. The antigen remains unidentified. The sequenced sample was peripheral blood, obtained on day 0 of AZD1222 vaccination. The sequence derives from an adult in good health.

CDR3 sequence: CASSVGVGGTEAFF. CDR3 DNA sequence: TGTGCCAGCAGCGTAGGGGTGGGAGGGACTGAAGCTTTCTTT. The rearrangement joins TRBV9 to TRBJ1-1; D remains ambiguous. This CDR3 is 14 amino acids long. Germline V gene lookup returns CDR1 SGDLS and CDR2 YYNGEE. The V gene lost 0 bases and the J gene lost 5 bases, with 11 bases spanning the gap.